This TCR beta chain is from a study of response to subunit inactivated influenza vaccine. Study results and caveats: Every seasonal influenza vaccination brings in few new T cells, the authors suggested.

TCRdb reprocessed the RT-PCR reads via MiXCR and lists one record per CDR3 protein. The sample shows hundreds of thousands of distinct CDR3 sequences, about 15% of them seen only once. This CDR3 is 13 amino acids long. Germline V CDR1 and CDR2: LGHNA, YSLEER. V lost 2 bases, J lost 5 bases, and 9 bases lay in between. Only a few counts were recorded for this clonotype. What it binds is not known. This receptor was taken from a man aged 45-60 years who received an inactivated influenza vaccine. The chain carries TRBV4-3 and TRBJ2-5; D gene uncertain. Sequences were derived from PBMCs from blood, sampled about 14 days before vaccination. The CDR3 nucleotides are TGCGCCAGCAGCCAAATGATGGGTGAGACCCAGTACTTC. Residues: CASSQMMGETQYF.